Each of the 30 T cell receptor beta chains below was sequenced from the same sample in a study of blood T cell repertoires in COVID-19. Here immunoSEQ multiplex PCR was the method, and the copy in TCRdb shows in-frame clones only, minus some. The table lists 70,000 to 95,000 clones, around 80% of them singletons, with around 33% in the top ten. Sequenced sample: peripheral blood. The receptors derive from a man aged 60 to 69 with COVID-19, enrolled during active disease.

In nucleotides, the CDR3 is TGTGCCAGCAGCCTACCAGGGTCGAACACCGGGGAGCTGTTTTTT. Amino acid sequence: CASSLPGSNTGELFF. The chain uses TRBV5-4 and TRBJ2-2; TRBD1 is a possible D gene (5 bases). V was clipped by 4 bases and J by 0 bases, with 10 bases between them. The CDR3 has 15 residues. Germline V gene lookup returns CDR1 SGHNT and CDR2 YYREEE (reference sequence).

This clone was counted only a few times. The chain uses TRBV6-2 or TRBV6-3 and TRBJ1-6; D is ambiguous. CDR1 and CDR2 (germline): MNHEY, SVGEGT. The V end was cut by 4 bases, the J end by 3 bases, with 7 bases between. The CDR3 covers 14 residues. In DNA, the CDR3 is TGTGCCAGCAGTTCCCGGGACTATAATTCACCCCTCCACTTT. Its protein product is CASSSRDYNSPLHF.

The chain carries TRBV18 and TRBJ1-1; no clear D gene. There are 15 residues in the CDR3. V was clipped by 6 bases and J by 1 base, with 15 bases between them. Germline V lookup: CDR1 KGHSH, CDR2 LQKENI. The CDR3, as DNA: TGTGCCAGCTCCCGGGGAGAGTTGAGGAACACTGAAGCTTTCTTT. Its protein product is CASSRGELRNTEAFF.

The chain combines TRBV6-5 with TRBJ1-5; 7 positions match TRBD1. Germline V CDR1 and CDR2: MNHEY, SVGAGI. The J segment lost 2 bases and the V segment lost 0 bases, leaving 1 base of the junction unmatched. This CDR3 is 15 amino acids long. CDR3 DNA: TGTGCCAGCAGTTACTCGCAGGGGGGCAATCAGCCCCAGCATTTT. Amino acids: CASSYSQGGNQPQHF.

V is TRBV4-2 and J is TRBJ2-1, with a tentative D call TRBD2 (6 bases). The CDR3 consists of 17 residues. Germline V gene lookup returns CDR1 LGHNA and CDR2 YNFKEQ. V shed 3 bases and J shed 0 bases, with 15 bases lying between them. The CDR3 DNA sequence: TGTGCCAGCAGCCAGCCGGGACTGGCCTTCTCCTACAATGAGCAGTTCTTC. It codes for CASSQPGLAFSYNEQFF.

The chain combines TRBV16 with TRBJ2-7, with 7 bases that match TRBD1. The V and J ends lost 4 bases and 0 bases, in that order; junction bases with no gene match: 3. This CDR3 comprises 14 residues. Germline CDR1 and CDR2: KGHSY and FQNENV. CDR3 in amino acids: CASSRYRGSYEQYF. The CDR3 nucleotides read TGTGCCAGCAGCCGCTACAGGGGCTCCTACGAGCAGTACTTC.

The gene calls are TRBV3-1 (or the pseudogene TRBV3-2) and TRBJ2-5, with D possibly being TRBD2 (5 bases). CDR1 and CDR2 from the germline V gene are LGHDT and YNNKEL (reference sequence). Trimming removed 3 bases at V and 4 bases at J, with 12 bases between. The CDR3 covers 14 residues. The CDR3 loop reads CASSQLSDGETQYF. As DNA, the CDR3 is TGTGCCAGCAGCCAGCTTAGCGACGGAGAGACCCAGTACTTC.

In DNA form, the CDR3 reads TGTGCCAGCAGCCACTATCCCAGGGGGCTGAACGAGCAGTACTTC. This encodes CASSHYPRGLNEQYF. The chain combines TRBV3-1 (or the pseudogene TRBV3-2) with TRBJ2-7, with 8 bases identical to TRBD1. Germline assignment: CDR1 LGHDT and CDR2 YNNKEL (reference sequence). With V trimmed by 3 bases and J by 5 bases, 9 bases remained unmatched. This CDR3 has 15 residues.

This clone appeared once. The rearrangement joins TRBV5-1 to TRBJ2-1; no reliable D call. The V gene lost 4 bases and the J gene lost 0 bases, with 11 bases spanning the gap. The V gene's germline CDR1 is SGHRS and CDR2 YFSETQ. This CDR3 contains 15 residues. The CDR3, as DNA: TGCGCCAGCAGCCCGGGTTCGAGCTCCTACAATGAGCAGTTCTTC. Translation gives CASSPGSSSYNEQFF.

The V call is TRBV29-1, the J call TRBJ2-7; TRBD2 agrees at 7 bases. The germline V gene encodes CDR1 SQVTM and CDR2 ANQGSEA. V dropped 4 bases and J dropped 5; count of bases not matched to a gene: 8. This CDR3 region has 13 residues. CDR3 region: CSVGGGRGDEQYF. CDR3 coding DNA: TGCAGCGTTGGTGGCGGGAGAGGGGACGAGCAGTACTTC.

In this sample, this clone turned up a few times. CDR3 sequence: CASTPSNGETQYF. The CDR3, as DNA: TGTGCCAGTACCCCTAGTAATGGGGAGACCCAGTACTTC. The chain employs TRBV19 and TRBJ2-5; D is unclear. There are 13 residues in the CDR3. Germline CDR1 LNHDA, CDR2 SQIVND (reference sequence). The ends were cut back, 7 bases at V and 5 bases at J, with 14 bases in the middle.

The chain combines TRBV6-1 with TRBJ2-1; D is perhaps TRBD2 (6 bases). Deletions cut 5 bases from V and 7 bases from J, with 12 bases between. Germline V gene data show CDR1 as MNHNS and CDR2 as SASEGT. The CDR3 is made up of 13 amino acids. The CDR3 region has the DNA TGTGCCAGCAGTTTCGGGACTCTTAATGAGCAGTTCTTC. Translation: CASSFGTLNEQFF.

A word on this clone: Other DNA sequences in this specimen translate into the identical CDR3. The chain recombines TRBV27 with TRBJ1-6; D unresolved. The germline V gene has CDR1 MNHEY and CDR2 SMNVEV (reference sequence). The CDR3 has 16 amino acids. The V and J ends lost 2 bases and 2 bases respectively, with 10 bases between them. The CDR3 protein is CASSLRGLTYNSPLHF. CDR3 bases: TGTGCCAGCAGTTTAAGAGGGCTAACCTATAATTCACCCCTCCACTTT.

The chain carries TRBV5-1 and TRBJ2-1, with 9 bases identical to TRBD2. The CDR3 length is 16 residues. CDR1 is SGHRS, CDR2 YFSETQ, per germline. J was trimmed by 5 bases and V by 0 bases; bases with no gene match: 6. CDR3 nucleotides: TGCGCCAGCAGCTTGGTCTTAGCGGGGGTGAACAATGAGCAGTTCTTC. It is translated as CASSLVLAGVNNEQFF. Combining the CDR3 with reference TRBV5-1 and TRBJ2-1 gives the whole variable domain KAGVTQTPRYLIKTRGQQVTLSCSPISGHRSVSWYQQTPGQGLQFLFEYFSETQRNKGNFPGRFSGRQFSNSRSEMNVSTLELGDSALYLCASSLVLAGVNNEQFFGPGTRLTVL.

The rearrangement uses TRBV3-1 (or the pseudogene TRBV3-2) and TRBJ2-5; TRBD2 aligns across 8 bases. The CDR3 sequence is 16 residues long. Germline-derived CDR1 and CDR2 are LGHDT and YNNKEL (reference sequence). V gave up 4 bases and J gave up 1 base; unmatched junction bases: 8. This CDR3 is CASSPKAGAIQETQYF. The CDR3 DNA reads as TGTGCCAGCAGCCCCAAAGCGGGAGCGATCCAAGAGACCCAGTACTTC.

The gene calls are TRBV6-5 and TRBJ2-7; D is perhaps TRBD2 (5 bases). V lost 2 bases, J lost 5 bases, and 16 bases lay in between. The CDR3 has 15 amino acids. Germline V gives CDR1 MNHEY, CDR2 SVGAGI. Here the CDR3 DNA reads TGTGCCAGCAGTTACCGGGGAACCCTGGGCCACGAGCAGTACTTC. This translates into CASSYRGTLGHEQYF.

The chain joins TRBV6-1 to TRBJ2-7, with D possibly TRBD2 on 5 matching bases. This CDR3 contains 15 residues. The germline CDR1 and CDR2 sequences are MNHNS and SASEGT. V was trimmed by 0 bases and J by 2 bases, leaving 11 bases between them. CDR3 bases: TGTGCCAGCAGTGAAGCCGGCGGGCCGACCTACGAGCAGTACTTC. Translating gives CASSEAGGPTYEQYF.

The chain uses TRBV6-1 and TRBJ1-3; no firm D call. Trimming removed 3 bases at V and 0 bases at J, with 12 bases between. Germline CDR1 is MNHNS and CDR2 is SASEGT. The CDR3 runs 16 residues. CDR3 amino acids: CASSDELVYSGNTIYF. CDR3 sequence (DNA): TGTGCCAGCAGTGATGAATTAGTTTACTCTGGAAACACCATATATTTT.

The chain joins TRBV27 to TRBJ1-4; TRBD1 agrees at 10 bases. CDR1 is MNHEY, CDR2 SMNVEV, per germline (reference sequence). The CDR3 runs 14 residues. The V segment lost 5 bases and the J segment 5 bases; nucleotides outside the gene matches: 2. Here the CDR3 DNA reads TGTGCCAGCAGTCCGGGACAGGGGAATGAAAAACTGTTTTTT. Protein: CASSPGQGNEKLFF.

A note on this clone: Mismatch with germline at one junction end may stem from a read error. The chain employs TRBV18 and TRBJ2-1; no definite D call. CDR1 and CDR2 (germline): KGHSH, LQKENI. This CDR3 has 15 amino acids. The chain's CDR3 is CASSPGSASSNEQFF. CDR3 nucleotides: TGTGCCAGCTCACCGGGCTCGGCTTCCTCCAATGAGCAGTTCTTC.

The gene calls are TRBV3-1 (or the pseudogene TRBV3-2) and TRBJ2-1; 9 bases map to TRBD1. Germline V lookup: CDR1 LGHDT, CDR2 YNNKEL (reference sequence). The CDR3 has 15 residues. The V gene end was trimmed by 2 bases and the J gene end by 9 bases; junction bases not matched to a gene: 8. The CDR3 reads CASSQPGQGVTEQFF. CDR3 bases: TGTGCCAGCAGCCAACCGGGACAGGGAGTCACTGAGCAGTTCTTC.

The count of this clone is one. The V and J genes are TRBV4-1 and TRBJ2-2; no reliable D call. Germline V CDR1 and CDR2: MGHRA, YSYEKL. The V and J ends lost 1 base and 5 bases respectively, with 8 bases between them. The CDR3 has 14 amino acids. The CDR3 reads CASSQVSTTGELFF. The CDR3 DNA reads as TGCGCCAGCAGCCAAGTTAGCACTACCGGGGAGCTGTTTTTT.

V and J are TRBV27 and TRBJ1-5; D may be TRBD1 (5 bases). CDR1 and CDR2 from the germline V gene are MNHEY and SMNVEV (reference sequence). The CDR3 extends over 14 amino acids. The V end was cut by 6 bases, the J end by 4 bases, with 13 bases between. The CDR3 DNA reads as TGTGCCAGCAGCCTGAGACAGCAGAATCAGCCCCAGCATTTT. Translated, it gives CASSLRQQNQPQHF.

V and J are TRBV6-5 and TRBJ2-6; D might be TRBD1 (5 bases). The CDR3 totals 15 residues. Looked up from germline, CDR1 is MNHEY and CDR2 is SVGAGI. Trimming took off 2 bases at V and 3 bases at J, with 8 bases between the two ends. CDR3 sequence reads: CASSYGALGANVLTF. The CDR3 nucleotides read TGTGCCAGCAGTTACGGGGCCCTTGGGGCCAACGTCCTGACTTTC.

This chain joins TRBV7-9 and TRBJ1-1, with a possible D match to TRBD1 (5 bases). The CDR3 totals 15 residues. Germline V gives CDR1 SEHNR, CDR2 FQNEAQ (reference sequence). V was shortened by 2 bases and J by 6 bases, with 16 bases between the two germline ends. CDR3 bases: TGTGCCAGCAGCTTACCCTGGGGGGGTCCCCCTGAAGCTTTCTTT. Encoded protein: CASSLPWGGPPEAFF.

This clone has a handful of counts. The J gene is TRBJ2-7, the V gene TRBV5-1; weak D call: TRBD1 (6 bases). Germline V gene lookup returns CDR1 SGHRS and CDR2 YFSETQ. V lost 4 bases and J lost 5, with 19 bases in between. The CDR3 loop spans 15 amino acids. The CDR3 protein is CASSRVTGSRDEQYF. The CDR3 DNA reads TGCGCCAGCAGCAGAGTGACAGGCAGTCGGGACGAGCAGTACTTC.

The genes are TRBV7-2 and TRBJ2-7; 14 positions agree with TRBD2. Germline assignment: CDR1 SGHTA and CDR2 FQGNSA. The CDR3 totals 16 residues. V was clipped by 4 bases and J by 4 bases; unmatched bases: 6. The CDR3: CASSSQGLAGGYEQYF. DNA of the CDR3: TGTGCCAGCAGCTCCCAAGGACTAGCGGGAGGTTACGAGCAGTACTTC.

This clone showed up just once. This sequence joins TRBV15 and TRBJ2-7; 8 nucleotides line up with TRBD2. Germline V gene lookup returns CDR1 LNHNV and CDR2 YYDKDF (reference sequence). This CDR3 has 17 residues. V shed 0 bases and J 0 bases; nucleotides not matched to a gene: 7. The CDR3 protein is CATSRDFSGGSSYEQYF. The CDR3 DNA sequence: TGTGCCACCAGCAGAGATTTTTCGGGAGGGAGCTCCTACGAGCAGTACTTC.

The chain carries TRBV24-1 and TRBJ1-5; no definite D call. Germline CDR1 is KGHDR and CDR2 is SFDVKD. The V and J ends lost 8 bases and 6 bases respectively, with 16 bases between them. The CDR3 covers 14 residues. CDR3 DNA sequence: TGTGCCACCATCCACCCGGCAGGCGCTCAGCCCCAGCATTTT. It yields the protein CATIHPAGAQPQHF.

The rearrangement joins TRBV27 to TRBJ1-5; D is unclear. This CDR3 region has 14 residues. Trimming removed 6 bases from V and 0 bases from J, with 9 bases in between. CDR1 is MNHEY and CDR2 is SMNVEV in the germline V gene (reference sequence). The CDR3 region has the DNA TGTGCCAGCAGCCACACGTATAGCAATCAGCCCCAGCATTTT. The encoded protein is CASSHTYSNQPQHF.